Below, one T cell receptor (beta chain) is given with its context. This entry is derived from a study of technical replicates of blood from a few donors. The repertoire was sequenced with immunoSEQ multiplex PCR; TCRdb's copy has only in-frame clones and lacks some. The sample records about 84,000 clones, 85% to 95% being singletons. CDR1 is SEHNR, CDR2 FQNEAQ, per germline (reference sequence). Germline trimming cut 5 bases from V and 6 bases from J; bases unmatched to any gene: 7. The CDR3 is made up of 13 amino acids. The material sequenced was T cells isolated from PBMCs. The rearrangement joins TRBV7-9 to TRBJ2-7; 7 bases fit TRBD1. The sequence came from a human donor in good health. The CDR3 DNA is TGTGCCAGCAGCCCCGACAGGGTGGGCGAGCAGTACTTC. Its protein product is CASSPDRVGEQYF. Full variable domain (outside the CDR3, taken from reference TRBV7-9 and TRBJ2-7): DTGVSQNPRHKITKRGQNVTFRCDPISEHNRLYWYRQTLGQGPEFLTYFQNEAQLEKSRLLSDRFSAERPKGSFSTLEIQRTEQGDSAMYLCASSPDRVGEQYFGPGTRLTVT.